Listed below are T cell receptor beta chains from one sample, sequenced in a study of blood T cells in healthy people across ages. A single record per CDR3 protein comes from TCRdb applying MiXCR to the 5' RACE reads. The sample has 630,000 or so distinct CDR3 sequences; roughly 32% are singletons. The sequencing input was blood. All receptors derive from a woman older than 75 in good health. Each CDR3 is given with its conserved first and last residue. Each record gives: V gene, D gene, clone size, J gene, CDR3 DNA, CDR3 protein. A D gene is named only where the DNA matches it firmly. Clone size is not always given. Where it is, it says once, few, many or a class for expanded clones.

v_gene: TRBV9
d_gene: TRBD1
abundance: many
j_gene: TRBJ2-6
CDR3nt: TGTGCCAGCAGCTCCTTACAGGGGCTTGGGGCCAACGTCCTGACTTTC
CDR3aa: CASSSLQGLGANVLTF

v_gene: TRBV4-3
d_gene: .
abundance: many
j_gene: TRBJ1-2
CDR3nt: TGCGCCAGCAGCCAAGATGTGGGATATGGCTACACCTTC
CDR3aa: CASSQDVGYGYTF

v_gene: TRBV3-1
d_gene: .
abundance: few
j_gene: TRBJ2-5
CDR3nt: TGTGCCAGCAGCCCTCGGGGATATAGGGCGCAAGAGACCCAGTACTTC
CDR3aa: CASSPRGYRAQETQYF

v_gene: TRBV11-2
d_gene: TRBD1
abundance: many
j_gene: TRBJ2-1
CDR3nt: TGTGCCAGCAGCTTCAGGGGGCGGATTGAGCAGTTCTTC
CDR3aa: CASSFRGRIEQFF

v_gene: TRBV12-3/TRBV12-4
d_gene: TRBD2
abundance: .
j_gene: TRBJ2-3
CDR3nt: TGTGCCAGCAGTCTGAGCCGACTAGCGGGGTTGAGCACAGATACGCAGTATTTT
CDR3aa: CASSLSRLAGLSTDTQYF

v_gene: TRBV20-1
d_gene: .
abundance: many
j_gene: TRBJ1-5
CDR3nt: TGCAGTGCTAGAGAGCGCGTCAATCAGCCCCAGCATTTT
CDR3aa: CSARERVNQPQHF

v_gene: TRBV28
d_gene: .
abundance: once
j_gene: TRBJ2-1
CDR3nt: TGTGCCAGCGGTTCATCGGCGGCTAGACAGAATGAGCAGTTCTTC
CDR3aa: CASGSSAARQNEQFF

v_gene: TRBV3-1
d_gene: .
abundance: .
j_gene: TRBJ1-4
CDR3nt: TGTGCCAGCAGCCAAGGCGGGGACCGGTGGGTTGAAAAACTGTTTTTT
CDR3aa: CASSQGGDRWVEKLFF

v_gene: TRBV27
d_gene: .
abundance: many
j_gene: TRBJ1-2
CDR3nt: TGTGCCAGCAGTCCCCGGCACGTGGGATATGGCTACACCTTC
CDR3aa: CASSPRHVGYGYTF

v_gene: TRBV9
d_gene: TRBD1
abundance: few
j_gene: TRBJ1-1
CDR3nt: TGTGCCAGCAGCGGTAAGGGACAGGGTGGGACTGAAGCTTTCTTT
CDR3aa: CASSGKGQGGTEAFF

v_gene: TRBV28
d_gene: TRBD1
abundance: few
j_gene: TRBJ1-5
CDR3nt: TGTGCCAGCAACTCCCTGACAGGGGGCAATCAGCCCCAGCATTTT
CDR3aa: CASNSLTGGNQPQHF

v_gene: TRBV20-1
d_gene: TRBD2
abundance: .
j_gene: TRBJ2-3
CDR3nt: TGCAGTGCGAGGACTAGCCCAGATACGCAGTATTTT
CDR3aa: CSARTSPDTQYF

v_gene: TRBV7-9
d_gene: TRBD1
abundance: few
j_gene: TRBJ1-4
CDR3nt: TGTGCCAGCAGCCACGGGACAGGGGGAGCTGCAACTAATGAAAAACTGTTTTTT
CDR3aa: CASSHGTGGAATNEKLFF

v_gene: TRBV10-3
d_gene: .
abundance: .
j_gene: TRBJ2-5
CDR3nt: TGTGCCAGCAGTGAGTCGAATTTCGGGGGAATCGGTCGAGAGACCCAGTACTTC
CDR3aa: CASSESNFGGIGRETQYF

v_gene: TRBV7-9
d_gene: TRBD1
abundance: .
j_gene: TRBJ1-4
CDR3nt: TGTGCCAGCAGCCCCGGGACAGGCGAGAATGAAAAACTGTTTTTT
CDR3aa: CASSPGTGENEKLFF

v_gene: TRBV3-1
d_gene: TRBD1
abundance: .
j_gene: TRBJ1-5
CDR3nt: TGTGCCAGCAGCCAACGGACAGGGACGGCGCCCCAGCATTTT
CDR3aa: CASSQRTGTAPQHF

v_gene: TRBV7-9
d_gene: .
abundance: many
j_gene: TRBJ1-1
CDR3nt: TGTGCCAGCAGCGCACCCGACAGAATGAACACTGAAGCTTTCTTT
CDR3aa: CASSAPDRMNTEAFF

v_gene: TRBV18
d_gene: .
abundance: .
j_gene: TRBJ2-4
CDR3nt: TGTGCCAGCCCACCACAACCTAGCGAAAATAACATTCAGTACTTC
CDR3aa: CASPPQPSENNIQYF

v_gene: TRBV20-1
d_gene: TRBD2
abundance: few
j_gene: TRBJ2-1
CDR3nt: TGCAGTGCTAACGAGAGGACTAGCGGGAGCAGTGAGCAGTTCTTC
CDR3aa: CSANERTSGSSEQFF

v_gene: TRBV3-1
d_gene: TRBD2
abundance: .
j_gene: TRBJ2-5
CDR3nt: TGTGCCAACAGCCCCACGGGCGGGGGTGAGACCCAGTACTTC
CDR3aa: CANSPTGGGETQYF

v_gene: TRBV10-2
d_gene: .
abundance: .
j_gene: TRBJ2-7
CDR3nt: TGCGCCAGCACGAGGGGGGACCACTACGAGCAGTACTTC
CDR3aa: CASTRGDHYEQYF

v_gene: TRBV4-3
d_gene: TRBD1
abundance: few
j_gene: TRBJ2-3
CDR3nt: TGCGCCAGTTCACAGGGGTCCCCCACAGATACGCAGTATTTT
CDR3aa: CASSQGSPTDTQYF

v_gene: TRBV5-1
d_gene: .
abundance: many
j_gene: TRBJ1-2
CDR3nt: TGCGCCAGCAGACTGGACTCAGTCTATGGCTACACCTTC
CDR3aa: CASRLDSVYGYTF

v_gene: TRBV28
d_gene: .
abundance: .
j_gene: TRBJ1-1
CDR3nt: TGTGCCAGCACCACTTTCCAGGGAAGATACACTGAAGCTTTCTTT
CDR3aa: CASTTFQGRYTEAFF

v_gene: TRBV7-2
d_gene: .
abundance: many
j_gene: TRBJ2-3
CDR3nt: TGTGCCAGCAGCGCGGAGCGCCATCAACGGGATACGCAGTATTTT
CDR3aa: CASSAERHQRDTQYF

v_gene: TRBV4-2
d_gene: TRBD2
abundance: .
j_gene: TRBJ2-7
CDR3nt: TGTGCCAGCAGCCCAACCACCAGGCTAGCGGCCTCCTACGAGCAGTACTTC
CDR3aa: CASSPTTRLAASYEQYF

v_gene: TRBV28
d_gene: .
abundance: .
j_gene: TRBJ1-5
CDR3nt: TGTGCCAGCAGTGCTAACAGTCTTGAGGATCAGCCCCAGCATTTT
CDR3aa: CASSANSLEDQPQHF

v_gene: TRBV5-1
d_gene: .
abundance: once
j_gene: TRBJ2-7
CDR3nt: TGCGCCAGCAGCTTGGGGGCTGCCCGCAGTAAGGATGTCTCCTACAAGCAGTACTTC
CDR3aa: CASSLGAARSKDVSYKQYF

v_gene: TRBV30
d_gene: TRBD1
abundance: few
j_gene: TRBJ2-7
CDR3nt: TGTGCCTGGACGAGGGACAGGGGTTCCTACGAGCAGTACTTC
CDR3aa: CAWTRDRGSYEQYF

v_gene: TRBV10-3
d_gene: .
abundance: .
j_gene: TRBJ2-5
CDR3nt: TGTGCCATCAGTGTTCGGGACCAAGAGACCCAGTACTTC
CDR3aa: CAISVRDQETQYF

v_gene: TRBV7-3
d_gene: .
abundance: .
j_gene: TRBJ2-2
CDR3nt: TGTGCCAGCAGCTTACAACAGGGTAGCGGGGAGCTGTTTTTT
CDR3aa: CASSLQQGSGELFF

v_gene: TRBV30
d_gene: .
abundance: many
j_gene: TRBJ2-7
CDR3nt: TGTGCCTGGAGTGTAGGATCCGGATACGAGCAGTACTTC
CDR3aa: CAWSVGSGYEQYF

v_gene: TRBV6-1
d_gene: TRBD1
abundance: .
j_gene: TRBJ1-2
CDR3nt: TGTGCCAGCAGTGAAAACAGGGGAAACGGCTACACCTTC
CDR3aa: CASSENRGNGYTF

v_gene: TRBV7-2
d_gene: .
abundance: many
j_gene: TRBJ2-3
CDR3nt: TGTGCCAGCAGCCAGGGGGGCGGGGAGGGCGCAGATACGCAGTATTTT
CDR3aa: CASSQGGGEGADTQYF

v_gene: TRBV9
d_gene: TRBD2
abundance: many
j_gene: TRBJ2-5
CDR3nt: TGTGCCAGCAGCGCCCGACTAGCGCAAGAGACCCAGTACTTC
CDR3aa: CASSARLAQETQYF

v_gene: TRBV5-1
d_gene: .
abundance: few
j_gene: TRBJ1-1
CDR3nt: TGCGCCAGCAGCTTGGCCCAGGACTACACTGAAGCTTTCTTT
CDR3aa: CASSLAQDYTEAFF

v_gene: TRBV4-1
d_gene: .
abundance: .
j_gene: TRBJ2-7
CDR3nt: TGCGCCAGCAGCCAAGAAACGGACTTGAGCTCCTACGAGCAGTACTTC
CDR3aa: CASSQETDLSSYEQYF

v_gene: TRBV20-1
d_gene: .
abundance: once
j_gene: TRBJ1-6
CDR3nt: TGCAGTGCAGTCTCGACAGCGAAAAATTCACCCCTCCACTTT
CDR3aa: CSAVSTAKNSPLHF

v_gene: TRBV7-8
d_gene: .
abundance: .
j_gene: TRBJ2-1
CDR3nt: TGTGCCAGCAGAGGGGGGGGAGGCTGCAATGAGCAGTTCTTC
CDR3aa: CASRGGGGCNEQFF

v_gene: TRBV27
d_gene: .
abundance: many
j_gene: TRBJ1-2
CDR3nt: TGTGCCAGCCTCTTAAAAGGGGGGCTTTGGGGTGGCTACACCTTC
CDR3aa: CASLLKGGLWGGYTF

v_gene: TRBV12-3/TRBV12-4
d_gene: TRBD1
abundance: .
j_gene: TRBJ2-7
CDR3nt: TGTGCCAGCACCACAACAGGGGGCAGTTACGAGCAGTACTTC
CDR3aa: CASTTTGGSYEQYF

v_gene: TRBV7-9
d_gene: .
abundance: .
j_gene: TRBJ1-3
CDR3nt: TGTGCCAGCAGCCCACCGGACCCTTTCTCTGGAAACACCATATATTTT
CDR3aa: CASSPPDPFSGNTIYF

v_gene: TRBV6-5
d_gene: .
abundance: many
j_gene: TRBJ2-3
CDR3nt: TGTGCCAGCGGGAGACAACTCGGAGGGGCGGGGGATACGCAGTATTTT
CDR3aa: CASGRQLGGAGDTQYF

v_gene: TRBV7-2
d_gene: TRBD2
abundance: few
j_gene: TRBJ2-1
CDR3nt: TGTGCCAGCAGCTTAGGGTTCGGGGGACTAGCGGGGGGGCTGTTCTTC
CDR3aa: CASSLGFGGLAGGLFF

v_gene: TRBV12-3/TRBV12-4
d_gene: .
abundance: .
j_gene: TRBJ2-1
CDR3nt: TGTGCCAGCAGTCCCAGCGTGAGAGCAGATGAGCAGTTCTTC
CDR3aa: CASSPSVRADEQFF

v_gene: TRBV7-7
d_gene: .
abundance: many
j_gene: TRBJ2-5
CDR3nt: TGTGCCAGCAGCCTATCGACAGGACAAGAGACCCAGTACTTC
CDR3aa: CASSLSTGQETQYF

v_gene: TRBV20-1
d_gene: .
abundance: many
j_gene: TRBJ2-5
CDR3nt: TGCAGTGCTAGAGGGTTCCACGAGACCCAGTACTTC
CDR3aa: CSARGFHETQYF

v_gene: TRBV7-2
d_gene: .
abundance: many
j_gene: TRBJ2-5
CDR3nt: TGTGCCAGCAGCTCATACGGGGGGCCCACAGAGACCCAGTACTTC
CDR3aa: CASSSYGGPTETQYF

v_gene: TRBV12-3/TRBV12-4
d_gene: .
abundance: many
j_gene: TRBJ2-3
CDR3nt: TGTGCCAGCAGCCGTTCGGGGGGCGCAGATACGCAGTATTTT
CDR3aa: CASSRSGGADTQYF

v_gene: TRBV6-1
d_gene: .
abundance: .
j_gene: TRBJ1-2
CDR3nt: TGTCGAAGGAGCTTAACCTATGGCTACACCTTC
CDR3aa: CRRSLTYGYTF

v_gene: TRBV20-1
d_gene: .
abundance: many
j_gene: TRBJ2-4
CDR3nt: TGCAGTGCTAGACCCGGGGCAGGGGGGTCCAAAAACATTCAGTACTTC
CDR3aa: CSARPGAGGSKNIQYF

v_gene: TRBV11-2
d_gene: .
abundance: .
j_gene: TRBJ2-5
CDR3nt: TGTGCCAGCAGCTTAGACGGGGCCTACCAAGAGACCCAGTACTTC
CDR3aa: CASSLDGAYQETQYF

v_gene: TRBV7-3
d_gene: TRBD1
abundance: once
j_gene: TRBJ2-5
CDR3nt: TGTGCCAGCAACGCGGACAGGTTTATGCAGTACTTC
CDR3aa: CASNADRFMQYF

v_gene: TRBV28
d_gene: .
abundance: many
j_gene: TRBJ1-2
CDR3nt: TGTGCCAGCAGTTTCGGGCAAACTAACTATGGCTACACCTTC
CDR3aa: CASSFGQTNYGYTF

v_gene: TRBV28
d_gene: .
abundance: .
j_gene: TRBJ1-2
CDR3nt: TGTGCCAGCAGTTGGTATTCCGGGACACGGATATTCTATGGCTACACCTTC
CDR3aa: CASSWYSGTRIFYGYTF